A selection of T cell receptor beta chains follows, all from one sample in a study of regulatory T cells in long-lasting Graves disease. Using its own MiXCR run on the multiplex PCR reads, TCRdb lists one record per CDR3 protein. The table shows some 250,000 distinct CDR3 sequences, with 15% to 20% occurring only once. These data were also filed under a second study, of T cells in Graves' hyperthyroidism and ophthalmopathy.

The sequencing here drew on peripheral blood mononuclear cells (PBMCs), taken at new diagnosis, from a patient treated with antithyroid drugs. These receptor sequences come from a woman aged 25 to 39 with Graves disease. The CDR3 runs from the conserved cysteine through the conserved F or W. A D gene is named only where the DNA matches it firmly. The size of a clone is reported for some rows only, either as once, few or many, or as a class for expanded clones.

j_gene	abundance	v_gene	d_gene	CDR3nt	CDR3aa
TRBJ1-5	-	TRBV6-2/TRBV6-3	-	TGTGCCAGCAGTTACCGACTAGCGGGGCCCGAGGGTACGCAGCATTTT	CASSYRLAGPEGTQHF
TRBJ2-7	many	TRBV5-1	TRBD1	TGCGCCAGCAGCTGGGACCGGACAGGGGTGATAAAGCAGTACTTC	CASSWDRTGVIKQYF
TRBJ2-2	many	TRBV9	-	TGTGCCAGCAGCGCCCCGGGACACGAGAACACCGGGGAGCTGTTTTTT	CASSAPGHENTGELFF
TRBJ2-7	once	TRBV7-2	-	TGCGCCAGCAGCTTTCCGACAGTAGGTCGCTCCTACGAGCAGTACTTC	CASSFPTVGRSYEQYF
TRBJ1-1	-	TRBV28	-	TGTGCCAGCAGTTCGGTGGGAACTGAAGCTTTCTTT	CASSSVGTEAFF
TRBJ1-3	-	TRBV9	-	TGTGCCAGCAGCGTAGACGGGAGGGGAAACACCATATATTTT	CASSVDGRGNTIYF
TRBJ1-5	many	TRBV7-2	TRBD1	TGTGCCAGCAGCTTAGACCGGGACAGGGGCCGGCCCCAGCATTTT	CASSLDRDRGRPQHF
TRBJ1-6	few	TRBV9	-	TGTGCCAGCAAAGGGACCAGCTATAATTCACCCCTCCACTTT	CASKGTSYNSPLHF
TRBJ2-7	many	TRBV20-1	TRBD1	TGCAGTGCTAGCCGGAAGGACAGGGACGACTACGAGCAGTACTTC	CSASRKDRDDYEQYF
TRBJ1-5	many	TRBV28	-	TGTGCCAGCAGTCCTAGCCTGGGTCGGGGGGTATGGGGACAGCCCCAGCATTTT	CASSPSLGRGVWGQPQHF
TRBJ1-1	many	TRBV12-3/TRBV12-4	-	TGTGCCAGCAGTGGGGGAGGGTCTGAAGCTTTCTTT	CASSGGGSEAFF
TRBJ2-5	many	TRBV18	-	TGTGCCAGCTCACCACGGTCTAGTCAAGAGACCCAGTACTTC	CASSPRSSQETQYF
TRBJ2-1	many	TRBV24-1	-	TGTGCCACCAGTGAGGATAAGGGGAATGAGCAGTTCTTC	CATSEDKGNEQFF
TRBJ1-4	-	TRBV27	-	TGTGCCAGCAGCATGGGGGGACCCATTGAAAAACTGTTTTTT	CASSMGGPIEKLFF
TRBJ2-2	-	TRBV20-1	TRBD2	TGCAGTGCGCAAGGGACTAGCGGGGGGGTCACCGGGGAGCTGTTTTTT	CSAQGTSGGVTGELFF
TRBJ2-3	many	TRBV5-1	-	TGCGCCAGCAGCTTGGACGGGTGGGGGGCATCCACAGATACGCAGTATTTT	CASSLDGWGASTDTQYF
TRBJ1-1	many	TRBV12-3/TRBV12-4	-	TGTGCCAGCACACGGATTAGCTTAAACACTGAAGCTTTCTTT	CASTRISLNTEAFF
TRBJ1-2	many	TRBV6-5	-	TGTGCCAGCAGTTACGTAGGGATCTCCGGCGGCTACACCTTC	CASSYVGISGGYTF